A selection of T cell receptor beta chains follows, all from one sample in a study of radiotherapy plus CTLA-4 blockade in lung cancer. TCRdb keeps only in-frame clones here, not all; method: immunoSEQ multiplex PCR. The sample yields some 66,000 clones, approximately 82% seen once. The sequenced sample was peripheral blood, obtained from a patient treated with radiotherapy plus ipilimumab. Every receptor here comes from a human donor with non-small cell lung cancer who had a partial response to radiotherapy plus ipilimumab. Each CDR3 is given with its conserved first and last residue. The D gene is left open where the match is weak. Only part of the rows carry a size: once, few, many, or a class if the clone is expanded.

cdr3_nt | cdr3_aa | j_call | v_call | d_call | clone_size
TGTGCCTTCCGCCGCGGGGGAAACTCCTACGAGCAGTACTTC | CAFRRGGNSYEQYF | TRBJ2-7 | TRBV30 | TRBD2 | NA
TGCAGCGTTTTAAGCGTTCAGGGCGGGGAGCTGTTTTTT | CSVLSVQGGELFF | TRBJ2-2 | TRBV29-1 | NA | NA
TGTGCCAGTAGAAATAGGGGCCGGCTCACCGGGGAGCTGTTTTTT | CASRNRGRLTGELFF | TRBJ2-2 | TRBV19 | NA | NA
TGTGCCAGCAGTCCCTTGAGAGGGGGCGCTTCGACTAGCGGGAGACCCCCCTACAATGAGCAGTTCTTC | CASSPLRGGASTSGRPPYNEQFF | TRBJ2-1 | TRBV27 | TRBD2 | NA
TGTGCCAGCAGCCCAGGGACTAGCGGGACTAACTACGAGCAGTACTTC | CASSPGTSGTNYEQYF | TRBJ2-7 | TRBV5-4 | TRBD2 | once
TGCGCCAGCACCCCGACCTTCGACACTGGGGCCAACGTCCTGACTTTC | CASTPTFDTGANVLTF | TRBJ2-6 | TRBV5-1 | NA | NA
TGTGCCAGCAGCGTAGACCGCGGGGCCCACGACACTGAAGCTTTCTTT | CASSVDRGAHDTEAFF | TRBJ1-1 | TRBV9 | NA | NA
TGCGCCAGCGGGGACAGGGGGACTGAAGCTTTCTTT | CASGDRGTEAFF | TRBJ1-1 | TRBV10-1 | TRBD1 | NA
TGCGCCAGCAGCCAAGAATTTAGCGTGAGCGGGAGTTCGACAGATACGCAGTATTTT | CASSQEFSVSGSSTDTQYF | TRBJ2-3 | TRBV4-1 | TRBD2 | NA
TGCGCCAGCACCTGGACAGGGGAAGAGACCCAGTACTTC | CASTWTGEETQYF | TRBJ2-5 | TRBV5-1 | TRBD1 | NA
TGTGCCAGCAGCTCCGGGACAGGGGGATCCGAGCAGTACTTC | CASSSGTGGSEQYF | TRBJ2-7 | TRBV7-3 | TRBD1 | NA
TGCGCCAGCAGCTTACTAGCGGGGACCGACAATGAGCAGTTCTTC | CASSLLAGTDNEQFF | TRBJ2-1 | TRBV5-1 | TRBD2 | NA
TGTGCCAGCAGTTTATTGCAGGGGATGGGTACTGAAGCTTTCTTT | CASSLLQGMGTEAFF | TRBJ1-1 | TRBV28 | NA | NA
TGCAGCGTACACCAGGGAAGAGGAGAGACCCAGTACTTC | CSVHQGRGETQYF | TRBJ2-5 | TRBV29-1 | NA | NA
TGCGCCAGCAGAGGCCCCTCGGGGGATACGCAGTATTTT | CASRGPSGDTQYF | TRBJ2-3 | TRBV10-1 | NA | NA
TGTGCCTGGAGATGGAGCGGGGGTAGAACGCAGTATTTT | CAWRWSGGRTQYF | TRBJ2-3 | TRBV30 | TRBD2 | NA
TGTGCCTGGAGGAGGGTCAGGGGGACTGAAGCTTTCTTT | CAWRRVRGTEAFF | TRBJ1-1 | TRBV30 | TRBD1 | NA
TGTGCCAGCAGCCAAGGGGGGAGCGGGAGTAGCTATGAGCAGTTCTTC | CASSQGGSGSSYEQFF | TRBJ2-1 | TRBV28 | TRBD2 | NA
TGTGCCAGCCACGACAGGGCCAATGAGCAGTTCTTC | CASHDRANEQFF | TRBJ2-1 | TRBV2 | TRBD1 | NA
TGTGCCTGGAGTGTACGTGGGGGCAACAATCAGCCCCAGCATTTT | CAWSVRGGNNQPQHF | TRBJ1-5 | TRBV30 | NA | NA
TGTGCCACCAGCAGAGATCGGGGCGGGAGGGCCGGGGAGCTGTTTTTT | CATSRDRGGRAGELFF | TRBJ2-2 | TRBV15 | TRBD2 | NA